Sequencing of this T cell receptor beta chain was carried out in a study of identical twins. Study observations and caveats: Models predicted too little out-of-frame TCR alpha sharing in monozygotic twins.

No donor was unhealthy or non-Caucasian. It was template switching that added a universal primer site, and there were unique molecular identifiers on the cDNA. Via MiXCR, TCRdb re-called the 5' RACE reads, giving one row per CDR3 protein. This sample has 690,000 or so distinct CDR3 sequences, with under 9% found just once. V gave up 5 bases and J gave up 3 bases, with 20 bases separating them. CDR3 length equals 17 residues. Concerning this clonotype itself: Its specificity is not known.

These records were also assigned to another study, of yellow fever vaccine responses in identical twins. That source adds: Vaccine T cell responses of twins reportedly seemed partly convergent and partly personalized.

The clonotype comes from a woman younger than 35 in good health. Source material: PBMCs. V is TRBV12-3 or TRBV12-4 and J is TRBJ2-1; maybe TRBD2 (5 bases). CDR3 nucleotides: TGTGCCAGCAGTCGGCAAACGGACTCCCTCCGCTACAATGAGCAGTTCTTC. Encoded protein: CASSRQTDSLRYNEQFF.